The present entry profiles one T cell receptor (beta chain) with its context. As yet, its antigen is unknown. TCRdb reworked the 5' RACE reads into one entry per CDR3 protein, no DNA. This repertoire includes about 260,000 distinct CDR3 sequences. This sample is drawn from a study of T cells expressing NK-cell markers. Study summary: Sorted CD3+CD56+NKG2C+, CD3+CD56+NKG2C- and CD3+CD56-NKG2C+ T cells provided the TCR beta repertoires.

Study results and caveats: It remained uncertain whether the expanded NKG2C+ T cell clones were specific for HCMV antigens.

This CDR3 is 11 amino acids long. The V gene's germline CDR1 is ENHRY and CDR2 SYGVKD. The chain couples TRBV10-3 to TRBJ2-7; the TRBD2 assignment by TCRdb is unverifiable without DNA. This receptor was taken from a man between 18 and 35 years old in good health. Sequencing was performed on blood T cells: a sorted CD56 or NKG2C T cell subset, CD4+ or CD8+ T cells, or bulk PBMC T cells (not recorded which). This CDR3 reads CAISALGVQYF.